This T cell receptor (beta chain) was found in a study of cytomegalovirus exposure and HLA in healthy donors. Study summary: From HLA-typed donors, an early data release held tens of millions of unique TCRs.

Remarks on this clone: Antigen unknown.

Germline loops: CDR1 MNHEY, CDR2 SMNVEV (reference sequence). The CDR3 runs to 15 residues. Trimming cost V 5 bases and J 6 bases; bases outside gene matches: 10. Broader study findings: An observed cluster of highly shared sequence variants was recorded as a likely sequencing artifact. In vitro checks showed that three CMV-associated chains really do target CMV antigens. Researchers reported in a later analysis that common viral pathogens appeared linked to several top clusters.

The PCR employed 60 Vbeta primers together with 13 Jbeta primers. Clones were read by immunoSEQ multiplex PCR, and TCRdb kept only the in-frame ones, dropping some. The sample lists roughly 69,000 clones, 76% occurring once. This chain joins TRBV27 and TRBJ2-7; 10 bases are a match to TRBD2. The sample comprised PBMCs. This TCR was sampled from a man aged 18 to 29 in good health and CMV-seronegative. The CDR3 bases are TGTGCCAGCAGTCAAGGACTAGCGGTTGATGGCGAGCAGTACTTC. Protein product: CASSQGLAVDGEQYF.